This is a list of T cell receptor beta chains from one sample in a study of T cell repertoires in cytomegalovirus infection. TCRdb re-analysed the reads in MiXCR, keeping a single row per CDR3 protein. This sample carries about 240,000 distinct CDR3 sequences, 9% to 15% of them seen once, and the ten largest clones take about 1.5%. The sample comprised PBMCs. These receptors originate from a human donor in good health (CMV status not recorded). Some clones in this sample may be carry-over from other donors' samples. The CDR3 runs from the conserved cysteine through the conserved F or W.

len	v_gene	j_gene	CDR3aa
14	TRBV6-2/TRBV6-3	TRBJ1-1	CASSSTTGKTEAFF
15	TRBV3-1	TRBJ2-5	CASSQAAGQQETQYF
15	TRBV25-1	TRBJ2-3	CASSEYAGGTDTQYF
13	TRBV7-2	TRBJ1-1	CASSPKRGTEAFF
19	TRBV7-8	TRBJ2-3	CASSLAEVWRVTSTDTQYF
16	TRBV6-2/TRBV6-3	TRBJ2-3	CASSSHQTGNTDTQYF
14	TRBV29-1	TRBJ2-5	CSVEEVAGGETQYF
15	TRBV4-3	TRBJ1-2	CASSQEGGLGYGYTF
16	TRBV20-1	TRBJ2-7	CSARVPGLAGVREQYF
14	TRBV19	TRBJ1-5	CASSIGPGFQPQHF